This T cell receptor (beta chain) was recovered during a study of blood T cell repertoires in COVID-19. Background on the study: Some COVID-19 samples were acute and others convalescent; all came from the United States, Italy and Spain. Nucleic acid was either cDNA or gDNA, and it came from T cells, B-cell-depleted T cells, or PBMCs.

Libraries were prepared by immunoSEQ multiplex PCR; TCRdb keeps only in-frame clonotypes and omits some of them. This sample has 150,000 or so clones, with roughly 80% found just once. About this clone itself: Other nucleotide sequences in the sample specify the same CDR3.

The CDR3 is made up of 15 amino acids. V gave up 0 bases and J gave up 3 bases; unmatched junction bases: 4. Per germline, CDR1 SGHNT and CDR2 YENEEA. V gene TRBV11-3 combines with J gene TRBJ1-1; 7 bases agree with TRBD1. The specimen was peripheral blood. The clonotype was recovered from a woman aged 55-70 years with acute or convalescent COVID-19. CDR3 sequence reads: CASSLDPGGYTEAFF. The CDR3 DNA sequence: TGTGCCAGCAGCTTAGATCCAGGGGGATACACTGAAGCTTTCTTT.